This T cell receptor (beta chain) was sequenced for a study of response to subunit inactivated influenza vaccine. Trimming pared 5 bases from V and 9 bases from J, leaving 18 bases between. The CDR3 totals 15 residues. Germline CDR1 and CDR2: SGHRS and YFSETQ. TCRdb re-called the RT-PCR reads through MiXCR, storing one row per CDR3 protein. The top ten clones hold 8% to 13% of a sample with roughly 620,000 distinct CDR3 sequences, about 11% of them seen once. The same data also contributed to another study, on T cells expressing NK-cell markers. That study reports: Making the TCR beta cDNA relied on 5'RACE template switching with UMIs.

This clonotype was obtained from a man aged 50 to 60 who received an inactivated influenza vaccine. The chain carries TRBV5-1 and TRBJ1-6; tentatively, D is TRBD1 (5 bases). Sequences were derived from PBMCs from blood, sampled on the day of vaccination. The CDR3 region has the DNA TGCGCCAGCAGAGCGGGGACCTCGGGCGGTTCACCCCTCCACTTT. Protein sequence: CASRAGTSGGSPLHF.